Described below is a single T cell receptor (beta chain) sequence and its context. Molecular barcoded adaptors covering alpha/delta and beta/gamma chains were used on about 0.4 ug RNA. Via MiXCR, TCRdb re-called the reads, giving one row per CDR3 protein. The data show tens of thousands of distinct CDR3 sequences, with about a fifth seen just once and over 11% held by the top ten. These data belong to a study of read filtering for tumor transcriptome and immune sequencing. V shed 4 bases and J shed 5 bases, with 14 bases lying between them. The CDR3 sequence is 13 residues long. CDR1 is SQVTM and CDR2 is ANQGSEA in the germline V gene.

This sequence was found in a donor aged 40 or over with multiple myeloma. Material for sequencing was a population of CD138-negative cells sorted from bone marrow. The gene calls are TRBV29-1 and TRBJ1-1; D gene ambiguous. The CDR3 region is CSVVPPRVTEAFF. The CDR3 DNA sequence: TGCAGCGTTGTACCGCCACGAGTGACTGAAGCTTTCTTT.